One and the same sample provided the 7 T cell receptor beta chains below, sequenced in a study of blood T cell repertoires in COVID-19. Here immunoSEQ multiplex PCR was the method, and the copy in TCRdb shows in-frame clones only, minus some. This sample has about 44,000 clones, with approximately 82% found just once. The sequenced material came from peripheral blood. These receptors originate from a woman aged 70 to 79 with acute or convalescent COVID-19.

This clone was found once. CDR3 DNA: TGTGCCAGCAGCCCGGAACGACTAGCCCGGAACAATGAGCAGTTCTTC. Amino acid sequence: CASSPERLARNNEQFF. V usage is TRBV7-9 and J usage is TRBJ2-1, with 7 bases identical to TRBD2. J gave up 5 bases and V 5 bases, and 12 bases lay outside the gene matches. The germline V gene encodes CDR1 SEHNR and CDR2 FQNEAQ (reference sequence). The CDR3 has 16 amino acids.

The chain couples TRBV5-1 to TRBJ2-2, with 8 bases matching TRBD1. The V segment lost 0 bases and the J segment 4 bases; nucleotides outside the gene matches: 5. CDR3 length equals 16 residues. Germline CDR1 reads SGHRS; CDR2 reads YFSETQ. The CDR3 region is CASSLVGQGSTGELFF. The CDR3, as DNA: TGCGCCAGCAGCTTGGTTGGACAGGGAAGCACCGGGGAGCTGTTTTTT.

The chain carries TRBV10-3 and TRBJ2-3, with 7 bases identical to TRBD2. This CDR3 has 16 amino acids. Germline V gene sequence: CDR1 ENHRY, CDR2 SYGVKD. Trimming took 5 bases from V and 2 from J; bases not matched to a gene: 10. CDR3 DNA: TGTGCCATCAGTCCAAACGCCGGGACTAACACAGATACGCAGTATTTT. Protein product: CAISPNAGTNTDTQYF.

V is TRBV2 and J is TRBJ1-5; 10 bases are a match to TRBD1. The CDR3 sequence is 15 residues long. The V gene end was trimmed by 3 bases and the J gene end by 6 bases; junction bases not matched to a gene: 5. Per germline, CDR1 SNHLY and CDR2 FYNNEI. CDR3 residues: CASSDRQGARQPQHF. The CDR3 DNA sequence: TGTGCCAGCAGTGACAGACAGGGGGCGCGTCAGCCCCAGCATTTT.

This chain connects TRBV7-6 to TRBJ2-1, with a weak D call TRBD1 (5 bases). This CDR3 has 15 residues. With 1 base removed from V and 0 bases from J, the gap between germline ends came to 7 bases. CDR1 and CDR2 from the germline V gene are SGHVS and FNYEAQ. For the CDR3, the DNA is TGTGCCAGCAGCTTAGAGGGGTCCTCCTACAATGAGCAGTTCTTC. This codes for CASSLEGSSYNEQFF. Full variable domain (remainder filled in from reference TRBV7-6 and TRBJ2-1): GAGVSQSPRYKVTKRGQDVALRCDPISGHVSLYWYRQALGQGPEFLTYFNYEAQQDKSGLPNDRFSAERPEGSISTLTIQRTEQRDSAMYRCASSLEGSSYNEQFFGPGTRLTVL.

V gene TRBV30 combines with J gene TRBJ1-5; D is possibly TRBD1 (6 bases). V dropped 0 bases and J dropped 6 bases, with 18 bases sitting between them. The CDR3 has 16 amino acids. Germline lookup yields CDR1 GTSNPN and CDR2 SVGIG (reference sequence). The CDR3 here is CAWSVWGQGEAQPQHF. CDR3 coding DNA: TGTGCCTGGAGTGTTTGGGGGCAGGGTGAAGCTCAGCCCCAGCATTTT.

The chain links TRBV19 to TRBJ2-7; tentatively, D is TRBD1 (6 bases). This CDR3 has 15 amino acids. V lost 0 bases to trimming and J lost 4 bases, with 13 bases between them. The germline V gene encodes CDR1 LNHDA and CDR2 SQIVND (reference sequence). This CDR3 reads CASSIEGQPLYEQYF. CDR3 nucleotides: TGTGCCAGTAGTATAGAAGGACAGCCACTGTACGAGCAGTACTTC.